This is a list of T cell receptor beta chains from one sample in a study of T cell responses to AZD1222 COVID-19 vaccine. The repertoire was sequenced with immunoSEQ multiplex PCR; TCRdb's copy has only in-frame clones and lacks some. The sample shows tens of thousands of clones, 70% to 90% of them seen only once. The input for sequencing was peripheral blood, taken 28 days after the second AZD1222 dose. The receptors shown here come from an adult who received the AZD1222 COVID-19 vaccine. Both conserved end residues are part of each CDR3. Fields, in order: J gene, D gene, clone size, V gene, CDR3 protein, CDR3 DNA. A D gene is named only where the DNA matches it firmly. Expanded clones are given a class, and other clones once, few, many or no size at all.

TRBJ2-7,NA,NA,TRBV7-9,CASSPPASYEQYF,TGTGCCAGCAGCCCGCCGGCGTCCTACGAGCAGTACTTC
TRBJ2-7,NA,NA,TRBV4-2,CASSQDRGPFGEQYF,TGTGCCAGCAGCCAAGACAGGGGCCCTTTTGGCGAGCAGTACTTC
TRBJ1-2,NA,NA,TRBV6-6,CASSYPTQIDGYTF,TGTGCCAGCAGTTACCCCACACAGATTGATGGCTACACCTTC
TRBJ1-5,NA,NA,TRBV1,CTSSQIRQEKNQPQHF,TGCACCAGCAGCCAAATACGTCAGGAAAAAAATCAGCCCCAGCATTTT
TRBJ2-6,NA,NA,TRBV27,CASTRSSGANVLTF,TGTGCCAGCACCCGTAGCTCTGGGGCCAACGTCCTGACTTTC
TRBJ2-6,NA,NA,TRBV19,CASRTFEQGYSGANVLTF,TGTGCCAGTAGGACCTTCGAACAGGGATACTCTGGGGCCAACGTCCTGACTTTC
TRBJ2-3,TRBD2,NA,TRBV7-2,CASRGLAGTSTDTQYF,TGTGCCAGCAGGGGACTAGCGGGGACTAGCACAGATACGCAGTATTTT
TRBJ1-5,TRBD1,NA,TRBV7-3,CASSSLTGAADQPQHF,TGTGCCAGCAGCAGTCTAACAGGGGCCGCGGATCAGCCCCAGCATTTT
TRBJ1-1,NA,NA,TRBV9,CASSVDRSTTEAFF,TGTGCCAGCAGCGTAGACAGATCCACCACTGAAGCTTTCTTT
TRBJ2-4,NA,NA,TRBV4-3,CASSQTETKAKNIQYF,TGCGCCAGCAGCCAGACAGAGACGAAGGCCAAAAACATTCAGTACTTC
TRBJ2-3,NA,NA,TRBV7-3,CASSPRDTPDTQYF,TGTGCCAGCAGCCCCCGGGACACCCCAGATACGCAGTATTTT
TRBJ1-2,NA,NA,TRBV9,CASSPGPGYTF,TGTGCCAGCAGCCCCGGACCGGGCTACACCTTC
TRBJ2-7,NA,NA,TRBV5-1,CASKGGGSEQYF,TGCGCCAGCAAGGGAGGGGGGAGCGAGCAGTACTTC
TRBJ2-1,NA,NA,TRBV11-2,CASSLVRSSSSYNEQFF,TGTGCCAGCAGCTTAGTACGTTCCAGTAGCTCCTACAATGAGCAGTTCTTC
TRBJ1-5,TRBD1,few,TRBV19,CASSMEDRVEQPQHF,TGTGCCAGTAGTATGGAGGACAGGGTCGAGCAGCCCCAGCATTTT
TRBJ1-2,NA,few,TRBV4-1,CASSQSSGSVGYTF,TGCGCCAGCAGCCAATCTTCCGGGAGCGTGGGCTACACCTTC
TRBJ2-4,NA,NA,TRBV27,CASSSRVTAKNIQYF,TGTGCCAGCAGCTCCCGGGTTACAGCCAAAAACATTCAGTACTTC
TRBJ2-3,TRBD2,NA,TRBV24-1,CATSDPIAGAPQGTQYF,TGTGCCACCAGTGATCCTATAGCGGGGGCCCCCCAGGGTACGCAGTATTTT
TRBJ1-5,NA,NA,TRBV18,CASSLFRDGGNQPQHF,TGTGCCAGCTCATTATTCCGGGACGGAGGCAATCAGCCCCAGCATTTT
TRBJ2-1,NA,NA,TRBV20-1,CSAISRNEQFF,TGCAGTGCTATTAGCCGCAATGAGCAGTTCTTC
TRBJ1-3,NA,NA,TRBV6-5,CASSRTAGNTIYF,TGTGCCAGCAGTAGGACAGCAGGAAACACCATATATTTT
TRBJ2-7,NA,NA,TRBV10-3,CAISEPISAYEQYF,TGTGCCATCAGTGAGCCGATCTCGGCCTACGAGCAGTACTTC
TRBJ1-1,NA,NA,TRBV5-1,CASSSTGGRGNTEAFF,TGCGCCAGCAGTTCGACCGGGGGCAGGGGGAACACTGAAGCTTTCTTT
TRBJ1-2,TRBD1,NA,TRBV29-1,CSVRTTGGAYGYTF,TGCAGCGTAAGAACGACAGGGGGCGCGTATGGCTACACCTTC
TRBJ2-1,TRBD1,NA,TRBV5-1,CASSLGDRGLREQFF,TGCGCCAGCAGCTTGGGGGACAGGGGACTAAGGGAGCAGTTCTTC
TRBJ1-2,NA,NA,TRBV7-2,CASSLSWDGHYGYTF,TGTGCCAGCAGCCTTAGTTGGGACGGACACTATGGCTACACCTTC
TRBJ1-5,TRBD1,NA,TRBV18,CASSSDRVSNQPQHF,TGTGCCAGCTCATCGGACAGGGTTAGCAATCAGCCCCAGCATTTT
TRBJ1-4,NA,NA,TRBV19,CASSIDHRRDNEKLFF,TGTGCCAGTAGTATAGATCATCGACGGGATAATGAAAAACTGTTTTTT
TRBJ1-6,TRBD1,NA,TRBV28,CASSSPGQVNSPLHF,TGTGCCAGCAGTTCCCCGGGACAGGTTAATTCACCCCTCCACTTT
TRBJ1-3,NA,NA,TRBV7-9,CASSLGNSGNTIYF,TGTGCCAGCAGCTTAGGAAACTCTGGAAACACCATATATTTT
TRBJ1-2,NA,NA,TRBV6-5,CASSYSMVSHGYTF,TGTGCCAGCAGTTACTCGATGGTCTCCCATGGCTACACCTTC
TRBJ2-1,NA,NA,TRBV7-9,CASSWGVDNEQFF,TGTGCCAGCAGCTGGGGTGTAGACAATGAGCAGTTCTTC
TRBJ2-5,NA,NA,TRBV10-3,CAISDGRAGETQYF,TGTGCCATCAGTGACGGTCGGGCGGGGGAGACCCAGTACTTC
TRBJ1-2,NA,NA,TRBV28,CASSFEGGYGYTF,TGTGCCAGCAGTTTCGAGGGTGGATATGGCTACACCTTC
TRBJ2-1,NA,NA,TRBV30,CAWSPDSYNEQFF,TGTGCCTGGAGCCCGGACTCCTACAATGAGCAGTTCTTC
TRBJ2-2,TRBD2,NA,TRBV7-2,CASSSGALAGAYTGELFF,TGTGCCAGCAGCTCGGGGGCCCTAGCGGGGGCCTACACCGGGGAGCTGTTTTTT
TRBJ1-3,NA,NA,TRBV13,CASSPRRQELGNTIYF,TGTGCCAGCAGCCCAAGACGACAAGAGCTTGGAAACACCATATATTTT
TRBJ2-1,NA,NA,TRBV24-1,CATSDSGTINEQFF,TGTGCCACCAGTGATTCCGGGACGATAAATGAGCAGTTCTTC
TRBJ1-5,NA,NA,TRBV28,CASSPPTLSNQPQHF,TGTGCCAGCAGTCCCCCTACCCTTAGCAATCAGCCCCAGCATTTT
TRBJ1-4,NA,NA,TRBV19,CASSIWGSNEKLFF,TGTGCCAGTAGTATATGGGGGTCTAATGAAAAACTGTTTTTT
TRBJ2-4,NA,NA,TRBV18,CASSPSVSTDGNIQYF,TGTGCCAGCTCACCATCGGTATCTACGGACGGGAACATTCAGTACTTC